This TCR beta chain derives from a study of siplizumab effects on memory and regulatory T cells. This table comes from immunoSEQ multiplex PCR, and its TCRdb copy is limited to in-frame clones, with some not included. The sample records tens of thousands of clones, more than 85% being singletons. The receptor was derived from a human donor in good health. Sequences were obtained from CD8+ T cells sorted from blood.

CDR3 nucleotide sequence: TGTGCCAGCAGTTTCCGGGGCCCACGGTCCTATAATTCACCCCTCCACTTT. It is translated as CASSFRGPRSYNSPLHF. This chain links TRBV11-1 with TRBJ1-6; TRBD1 is a possible D gene (5 bases). Trimming shortened V by 6 bases and J by 1 base, and 16 bases separated the two germline ends. This CDR3 comprises 17 residues. Per the germline V gene, CDR1 is SGHAT and CDR2 is FQDESV (reference sequence).